The rows below give T cell receptor beta chains drawn from one sample of a study of blood T cell repertoires in COVID-19. Method: immunoSEQ multiplex PCR; TCRdb's copy keeps in-frame clones and lacks some. This sample has 150,000 to 200,000 clones; more than 70% occur once, and the top ten carry around 2.6%. Sequenced material: peripheral blood. Receptors were obtained from a man aged 40-49 years with active or convalescent COVID-19. Each CDR3 is given with its conserved first and last residue. D genes are given only for firm matches. Clone sizes are given selectively: once, few, many, or a class where the clone is expanded.

TRBJ2-7 once TRBD2 TRBV6-5 TGTGCCAGCAGCCCCTCGGGGGGTCTAGGGCACGAGCAGTACTTC CASSPSGGLGHEQYF
TRBJ2-7 NA TRBD1 TRBV19 TGTGCCAGTAGTACACGGACAGGGGGGCGTCGAGAGCAGTACTTC CASSTRTGGRREQYF
TRBJ1-6 NA NA TRBV19 TGTGCCAGTAGTATAATGACAAGGGGCTCCTATAATTCACCCCTCCACTTT CASSIMTRGSYNSPLHF
TRBJ1-3 NA NA TRBV7-9 TGTGCCAGCAGCTTTTTGGGGAGCGCCTCTGGAAACACCATATATTTT CASSFLGSASGNTIYF
TRBJ1-6 NA NA TRBV6-5 TGTGCCAGCCGGGGAGCGAGCTCCTATAATTCACCCCTCCACTTT CASRGASSYNSPLHF
TRBJ1-6 NA NA TRBV6-6 TGTGCCAGCAGCCCCACAGATAATTCACCCCTCCACTTT CASSPTDNSPLHF
TRBJ1-1 NA NA TRBV19 TGTGCCAGTAGCATCGGTCCCCGGCGAGGGACTGAAGCTTTCTTT CASSIGPRRGTEAFF
TRBJ1-2 NA NA TRBV15 TGTGCCACCAGCAGAGGGGGGGGAACCAACTATGGCTACACCTTC CATSRGGGTNYGYTF
TRBJ1-6 NA NA TRBV30 TGTGCCTGGAACCCACCGAGCTCCTATAATTCACCCCTCCACTTT CAWNPPSSYNSPLHF
TRBJ1-1 NA NA TRBV10-3 TGTGCCATCAGTGAGTCCGCCCAGCGTATGAACACTGAAGCTTTCTTT CAISESAQRMNTEAFF
TRBJ1-2 NA NA TRBV11-2 TGTGCCAGCAGCTTAGGGCCGGGGTTGGGTGGCTACACCTTC CASSLGPGLGGYTF
TRBJ2-6 NA TRBD1 TRBV19 TGTGCCAGTCTTGCTTACCGGGACAGAGAATTTTCGGCCAACGTCCTGACTTTC CASLAYRDREFSANVLTF
TRBJ2-5 few NA TRBV5-4 TGTGCCAGCAGCCACGACAGGTACCAAGAGACCCAGTACTTC CASSHDRYQETQYF
TRBJ2-7 once NA TRBV6-5 TGTGCCAGCACTTCGGGACATCTCTCCTACGAGCAGTACTTC CASTSGHLSYEQYF
TRBJ1-1 NA NA TRBV30 TGTGCCTGGACTAGGAACACTGAAGCTTTCTTT CAWTRNTEAFF
TRBJ1-1 NA NA TRBV11-2 TGTGCCAGCAGCTTAGGTACCACTATGAACACTGAAGCTTTCTTT CASSLGTTMNTEAFF
TRBJ2-3 NA NA TRBV29-1 TGCAGCGTTGGGGGGCAGGGGAAAGATACGCAGTATTTT CSVGGQGKDTQYF
TRBJ2-5 once TRBD2 TRBV18 TGTGCCAGCTCACCCCCGGGGGGGTTCCAAGAGACCCAGTACTTC CASSPPGGFQETQYF
TRBJ2-5 NA TRBD2 TRBV5-4 TGTGCCAGCAGCGCGGGACTAGGTGATCAAGAGACCCAGTACTTC CASSAGLGDQETQYF
TRBJ1-5 NA NA TRBV18 TGTGCCAGCTCACCACCGGTAACGGGGGAGCATCAGCCCCAGCATTTT CASSPPVTGEHQPQHF
TRBJ1-1 NA TRBD1 TRBV6-2/TRBV6-3 TGTGCCAGCAGCCGGGGACAGGGGCGCATGAACACTGAAGCTTTCTTT CASSRGQGRMNTEAFF
TRBJ2-3 NA NA TRBV5-1 TGCGCCAGCAGCTTGGGACAGCCCACAGATACGCAGTATTTT CASSLGQPTDTQYF
TRBJ2-1 NA TRBD1 TRBV5-8 TGTGCCAGCTTCAGACAGGGGGACATCAATGAGCAGTTCTTC CASFRQGDINEQFF
TRBJ1-1 NA NA TRBV7-9 TGTGCCAGCAGCGTAATGGACAGAGCTGAAGCTTTCTTT CASSVMDRAEAFF
TRBJ2-7 NA TRBD2 TRBV7-3 TGTGCCAGAGGAACTAGCGGGGGCTTATCCTACGAGCAGTACTTC CARGTSGGLSYEQYF
TRBJ1-2 NA TRBD1 TRBV18 TGTGCCAGCTCACCACCGTCGGTACAGGGGTATGGCTACACCTTC CASSPPSVQGYGYTF
TRBJ1-2 NA NA TRBV15 TGTGCCACCAGCAGCGATCTACTTGGAGCTAGTCGCCCCTTC CATSSDLLGASRPF
TRBJ2-2 once NA TRBV30 TGTGCCTGGGGGGGGCGCGGGAACACCGGGGAGCTGTTTTTT CAWGGRGNTGELFF
TRBJ2-7 NA NA TRBV30 TGTGCCTGGAAGGTGGGTGGACAGACCTACGAGCAGTACTTC CAWKVGGQTYEQYF
TRBJ2-5 NA NA TRBV5-1 TGCGCCAGCAGGGCGACACCGGGGGAGACCCAGTACTTC CASRATPGETQYF
TRBJ1-6 NA NA TRBV18 TGTGCCAGCTCACCAACTTACGATTCACCCCTCCACTTT CASSPTYDSPLHF
TRBJ1-2 NA NA TRBV11-2 TGTGCCAGCAGCCAACAGGGAAAAGGGTATGGCTACACCTTC CASSQQGKGYGYTF
TRBJ2-5 once NA TRBV5-1 TGCGCCAGCACCCCCCTCCGCGGTCTTGGGGAGACCCAGTACTTC CASTPLRGLGETQYF
TRBJ2-7 NA NA TRBV11-2 TGTGCCAGCAGGAATCCTCAGGGGTACGAGCAGTACTTC CASRNPQGYEQYF
TRBJ2-1 NA NA TRBV30 TGTGCCTGGAGTGTACTAGGGAATGAGCAGTTCTTC CAWSVLGNEQFF
TRBJ1-2 few NA TRBV4-1 TGCGCCAGCAGCCAAGTTGCGGGAGGATATGGCTACACCTTC CASSQVAGGYGYTF
TRBJ2-7 NA TRBD2 TRBV3-1/TRBV3-2 TGTGCCAGCTCGGGACTACACTCCTACGAGCAGTACTTC CASSGLHSYEQYF
TRBJ1-1 NA NA TRBV10-3 TGTGCCATCAGTGAGTCGGTGACAATTGAAGCTTTCTTT CAISESVTIEAFF
TRBJ1-2 many TRBD1 TRBV9 TGTGCCAGCAGCGTAGTACAGGGGGCTGGTGGCTACACCTTC CASSVVQGAGGYTF
TRBJ1-2 once NA TRBV7-9 TGTGCCAGCAGCTCGCAAAAGGACAGCTACAATGGCTACACCTTC CASSSQKDSYNGYTF